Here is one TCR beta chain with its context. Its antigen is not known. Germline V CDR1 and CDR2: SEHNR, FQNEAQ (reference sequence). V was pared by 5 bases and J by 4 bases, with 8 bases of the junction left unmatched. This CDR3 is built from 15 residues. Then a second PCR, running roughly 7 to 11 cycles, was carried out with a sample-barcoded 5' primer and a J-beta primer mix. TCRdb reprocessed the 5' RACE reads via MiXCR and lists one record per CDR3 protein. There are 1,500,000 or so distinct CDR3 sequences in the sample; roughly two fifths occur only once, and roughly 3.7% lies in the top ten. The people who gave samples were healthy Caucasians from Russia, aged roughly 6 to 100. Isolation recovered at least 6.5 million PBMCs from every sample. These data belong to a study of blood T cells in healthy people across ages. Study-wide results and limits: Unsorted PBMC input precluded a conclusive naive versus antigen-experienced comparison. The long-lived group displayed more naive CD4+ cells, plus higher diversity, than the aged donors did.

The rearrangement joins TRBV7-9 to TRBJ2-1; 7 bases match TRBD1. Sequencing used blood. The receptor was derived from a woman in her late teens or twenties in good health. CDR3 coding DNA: TGTGCCAGCAGCGGGAAAGGGGGCTATTACAATGAGCAGTTCTTC. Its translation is CASSGKGGYYNEQFF. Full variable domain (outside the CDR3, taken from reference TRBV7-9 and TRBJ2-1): DTGVSQNPRHKITKRGQNVTFRCDPISEHNRLYWYRQTLGQGPEFLTYFQNEAQLEKSRLLSDRFSAERPKGSFSTLEIQRTEQGDSAMYLCASSGKGGYYNEQFFGPGTRLTVL.